What follows are 9 T cell receptor beta chains derived from one specimen sequenced in a study of OX40 agonist ivuxolimab in advanced cancers. Method: immunoSEQ multiplex PCR; TCRdb's copy keeps in-frame clones and lacks some. This sample has approximately 58,000 clones, with 80% to 85% found just once. The sample here was CD4+ or CD8+ T cells sorted from blood, taken in a trial of the OX40 agonist ivuxolimab. These receptors were taken from an adult with an advanced solid tumor such as melanoma, head and neck, liver or kidney cancer.

V gene TRBV5-6 combines with J gene TRBJ2-1, with D possibly matching TRBD1 (6 bases). V shed 2 bases and J shed 5 bases, with 14 bases lying between them. Per the germline V gene, CDR1 is SGHDT and CDR2 is YYEEEE. CDR3 length: 15 amino acids. The CDR3 DNA follows: TGTGCCAGCAGCTTACCGTGGGGGCCCAACAATGAGCAGTTCTTC. Encoded protein: CASSLPWGPNNEQFF. The full variable domain, rest sourced from reference TRBV5-6 and TRBJ2-1, is DAGVTQSPTHLIKTRGQQVTLRCSPKSGHDTVSWYQQALGQGPQFIFQYYEEEERQRGNFPDRFSGHQFPNYSSELNVNALLLGDSALYLCASSLPWGPNNEQFFGPGTRLTVL.

The V call is TRBV5-1, the J call TRBJ2-7, with 8 bases matching TRBD1. The CDR3 covers 14 residues. Germline loops: CDR1 SGHRS, CDR2 YFSETQ. V shed 5 bases, J shed 3 bases, and the junction held 7 bases outside the gene matches. CDR3 sequence: CASRPTGTGYEQYF. The DNA for the CDR3 is TGCGCCAGCAGACCTACCGGGACAGGCTACGAGCAGTACTTC. The full variable domain, with the rest looked up from reference TRBV5-1 and TRBJ2-7, is KAGVTQTPRYLIKTRGQQVTLSCSPISGHRSVSWYQQTPGQGLQFLFEYFSETQRNKGNFPGRFSGRQFSNSRSEMNVSTLELGDSALYLCASRPTGTGYEQYFGPGTRLTVT.

The gene calls are TRBV4-3 and TRBJ2-7, with D maybe TRBD2 (6 bases). The CDR3 spans 11 residues. V gave up 5 bases and J gave up 5 bases, with 7 bases separating them. From germline, CDR1 is LGHNA and CDR2 YSLEER. CDR3 nucleotides: TGCGCCAGCAGCGGCGGGGACGAGCAGTACTTC. This codes for CASSGGDEQYF.

The chain uses TRBV6-6 and TRBJ2-1; 8 bases align to TRBD1. The length of the CDR3 is 16 residues. Germline V gene lookup returns CDR1 MNHNY and CDR2 SVGAGI (reference sequence). Trimming took 7 bases from V and 4 from J; bases not matched to a gene: 12. CDR3: CASTTPHRGNYNEQFF. For the CDR3, the DNA is TGTGCCAGCACCACCCCCCACAGGGGGAATTACAATGAGCAGTTCTTC.

The chain has TRBV19 and TRBJ2-5; 10 bases are shared with TRBD2. This CDR3 has 15 amino acids. The ends lost 5 bases at V and 0 bases at J; junction bases unmatched: 3. Germline assignment: CDR1 LNHDA and CDR2 SQIVND (reference sequence). In DNA, the CDR3 is TGTGCCAGTAGTGAACTAGCGGGAAACCAAGAGACCCAGTACTTC. It is translated as CASSELAGNQETQYF.

The V gene is TRBV9, the J gene TRBJ1-4; unclear D gene. Trimming removed 4 bases at V and 4 bases at J, with 11 bases between. CDR1 is SGDLS and CDR2 is YYNGEE in the germline V gene. The CDR3 sequence is 14 residues long. In nucleotides, the CDR3 is TGTGCCAGCAGCCAAACGTCCTATAATGAAAAACTGTTTTTT. Amino acids: CASSQTSYNEKLFF.

The J gene is TRBJ1-4, the V gene TRBV9; TRBD1 matches at 7 bases. This CDR3 is 15 amino acids long. V trimming: 3 bases; J trimming: 5 bases; junction bases outside the gene matches: 7. Germline CDR1 SGDLS, CDR2 YYNGEE. The chain's CDR3 is CASSARQGLNEKLFF. The CDR3, as DNA: TGTGCCAGCAGCGCCAGACAGGGATTAAATGAAAAACTGTTTTTT.

The gene calls are TRBV10-3 and TRBJ2-7; the match to TRBD1 covers 10 bases. The germline V gene encodes CDR1 ENHRY and CDR2 SYGVKD. J was trimmed by 3 bases and V by 5 bases; bases with no gene match: 10. The CDR3 extends over 16 amino acids. This CDR3 is CAISQGQGDWYYEQYF. In DNA form, the CDR3 reads TGTGCCATCAGTCAAGGACAGGGGGATTGGTACTACGAGCAGTACTTC.

This clone came up once. V usage is TRBV19 and J usage is TRBJ1-4, with TRBD1 matching over 7 bases. Germline loops: CDR1 LNHDA, CDR2 SQIVND (reference sequence). V shed 6 bases and J 11 bases; nucleotides not matched to a gene: 15. The CDR3 is made up of 15 amino acids. CDR3 amino acids: CASSHLDPGQAKLFF. DNA for the CDR3: TGTGCCAGTAGCCACCTCGACCCCGGACAGGCCAAACTGTTTTTT. Filled out from reference TRBV19 and TRBJ1-4, the complete variable domain reads DGGITQSPKYLFRKEGQNVTLSCEQNLNHDAMYWYRQDPGQGLRLIYYSQIVNDFQKGDIAEGYSVSREKKESFPLTVTSAQKNPTAFYLCASSHLDPGQAKLFFGSGTQLSVL.